The entry below gives a single TCR beta chain sequence along with its context. The source of the sample is a study of blood T cell repertoires in COVID-19. Study details: COVID-19 samples from acute and convalescent phases originated in the United States, Italy and Spain.

Followed longitudinally, the Seattle patients had been enrolled during active infection. The table came from immunoSEQ multiplex PCR; TCRdb's copy has only in-frame clones and leaves some out. The data show 150,000 to 200,000 clones, with about four fifths seen just once and about 7.1% held by the top ten. The origin of this receptor is an older woman with COVID-19, enrolled during active disease. The sample comprised peripheral blood.

For the CDR3, the DNA is TGTGCCAGCAGCCCTGGACTAGCGGGGTCCACAGATACGCAGTATTTT. Its translation is CASSPGLAGSTDTQYF. The chain combines TRBV7-3 with TRBJ2-3, with 12 positions matching TRBD2. The V gene end was trimmed by 5 bases and the J gene end by 2 bases; junction bases not matched to a gene: 5. Looked up from germline, CDR1 is SGHTA and CDR2 is FQGTGA. This CDR3 region has 16 residues.